Given below is one T cell receptor beta chain in context. The data were taken from a study of blood T cell repertoires in COVID-19. For the study at large: Sites across the United States, Italy and Spain contributed samples from acute and convalescent COVID-19. Sources were T cells, B-cell-depleted T cells, or PBMCs; the material itself was cDNA or gDNA.

The CDR3 covers 16 residues. V dropped 4 bases and J dropped 0; count of bases not matched to a gene: 9. The germline gives CDR1 SGHRS, CDR2 YFSETQ. TCRdb's copy holds only in-frame clones and misses some; the assay was immunoSEQ multiplex PCR. The table includes a few hundred thousand clones, almost 90% detected once. Enrollees, about 18 to 90 years old, lived in approximately 25 US areas. Participants' reported clinical history set cohort assignment. The V call is TRBV5-1, the J call TRBJ2-5; 7 bases map to TRBD1. This receptor was identified in a woman aged 50 to 60 with acute COVID-19. The sample consisted of PBMCs or T cells enriched from blood (not recorded which). The CDR3 reads CASSQGEIRYQETQYF. Written as DNA, the CDR3 is TGCGCCAGCAGCCAGGGGGAGATACGGTACCAAGAGACCCAGTACTTC.